This T cell receptor beta chain comes out of a study of blood T cell repertoires in COVID-19. Recruits, aged roughly 18 to 95 years, lived in roughly 22 US areas. Self-reported history from a screening survey and questionnaire set each donor's cohort. Here immunoSEQ multiplex PCR was the method, and the copy in TCRdb shows in-frame clones only, minus some. There are 200,000 to 300,000 clones in the sample; 70% to 90% occur only once, and 1% to 1.5% lies in the top ten. Sequencing was carried out using PBMCs or T cells enriched from blood (not recorded which). The clonotype was recovered from a woman aged 40 to 49 with acute COVID-19.

CDR3 DNA sequence: TGTGCCAGTAGTATTACAGGGGGCCCATTTGCTGAAGCTTTCTTT. This translates into CASSITGGPFAEAFF. This chain uses TRBV19 with TRBJ1-1; 9 positions agree with TRBD1. Germline CDR1 is LNHDA and CDR2 is SQIVND (reference sequence). The CDR3 is 15 residues long. The V segment lost 3 bases and the J segment 6 bases; nucleotides outside the gene matches: 8. The full variable domain, completed using reference TRBV19 and TRBJ1-1, is DGGITQSPKYLFRKEGQNVTLSCEQNLNHDAMYWYRQDPGQGLRLIYYSQIVNDFQKGDIAEGYSVSREKKESFPLTVTSAQKNPTAFYLCASSITGGPFAEAFFGQGTRLTVV.